The rows below give T cell receptor beta chains drawn from one sample of a study of T-cell reconstitution after alpha-beta-depleted transplantation in children. TCRdb ran MiXCR on the PCR reads and lists one entry per CDR3 protein. The sample has around 400,000 distinct CDR3 sequences; roughly a tenth are singletons. The sequencing used PBMCs from the stem cell graft donor, collected from the stem cell graft. The receptors were gathered from a human donor who donated a stem cell graft to a child with acute myeloid leukemia. CDR3s include the opening cysteine and the closing phenylalanine or tryptophan.

V: TRBV28
J: TRBJ2-2
CDR3: CASRQPGELFF

V: TRBV6-5
J: TRBJ2-2
CDR3: CASRLDRSTGELFF

V: TRBV7-2
J: TRBJ1-2
CDR3: CASSFLDSSRYGYTF

V: TRBV29-1
J: TRBJ2-7
CDR3: CSVEKGDSYYEQYF

V: TRBV6-5
J: TRBJ1-5
CDR3: CASGHWSQPQHF

V: TRBV5-6
J: TRBJ1-6
CDR3: CASSLPMLNSPLHF

V: TRBV29-1
J: TRBJ2-2
CDR3: CSVGAGADTGELFF

V: TRBV9
J: TRBJ2-3
CDR3: CASSVGGSLDTQYF

V: TRBV6-2/TRBV6-3
J: TRBJ2-2
CDR3: CAIYGINTGELFF

V: TRBV5-4
J: TRBJ2-7
CDR3: CASSAGEGHSYEQYF

V: TRBV7-2
J: TRBJ2-1
CDR3: CASSKSGNRGYEQFF

V: TRBV4-1
J: TRBJ2-7
CDR3: CASSHPGQGRGEQYF

V: TRBV29-1
J: TRBJ1-1
CDR3: CSAWDRVTPSEAFF

V: TRBV30
J: TRBJ2-7
CDR3: CAWIGTYEQYF

V: TRBV29-1
J: TRBJ2-3
CDR3: CSVDPSFHDF